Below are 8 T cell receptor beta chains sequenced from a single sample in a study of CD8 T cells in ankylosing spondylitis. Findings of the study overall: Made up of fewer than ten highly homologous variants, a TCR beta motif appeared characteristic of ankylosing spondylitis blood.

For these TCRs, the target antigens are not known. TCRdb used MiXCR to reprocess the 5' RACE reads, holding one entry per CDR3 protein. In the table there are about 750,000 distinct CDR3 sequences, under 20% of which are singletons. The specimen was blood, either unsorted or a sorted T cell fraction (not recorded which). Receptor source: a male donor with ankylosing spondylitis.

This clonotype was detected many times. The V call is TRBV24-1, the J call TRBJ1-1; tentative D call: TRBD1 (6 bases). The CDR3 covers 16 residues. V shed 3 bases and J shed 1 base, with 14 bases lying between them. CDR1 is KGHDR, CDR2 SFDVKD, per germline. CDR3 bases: TGTGCCACCAGTGATCGCGGCAGGGGAGGGAACACTGAAGCTTTCTTT. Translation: CATSDRGRGGNTEAFF.

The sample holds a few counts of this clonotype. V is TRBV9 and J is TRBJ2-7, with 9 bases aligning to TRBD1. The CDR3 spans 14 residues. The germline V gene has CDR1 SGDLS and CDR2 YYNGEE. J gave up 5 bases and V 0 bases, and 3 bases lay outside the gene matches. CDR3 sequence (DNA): TGTGCCAGCAGCGTAGGGGACAGGGATCACGAGCAGTACTTC. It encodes CASSVGDRDHEQYF.

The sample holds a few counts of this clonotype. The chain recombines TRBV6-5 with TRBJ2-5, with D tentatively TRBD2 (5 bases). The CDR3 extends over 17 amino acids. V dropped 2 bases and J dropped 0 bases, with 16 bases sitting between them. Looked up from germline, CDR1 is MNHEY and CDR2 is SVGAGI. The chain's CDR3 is CASSYDLVGADQETQYF. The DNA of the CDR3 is TGTGCCAGCAGTTACGACCTTGTGGGAGCGGACCAAGAGACCCAGTACTTC.

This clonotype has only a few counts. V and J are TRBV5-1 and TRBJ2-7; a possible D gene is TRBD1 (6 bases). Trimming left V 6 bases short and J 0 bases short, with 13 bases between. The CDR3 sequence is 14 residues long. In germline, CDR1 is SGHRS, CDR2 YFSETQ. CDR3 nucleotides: TGCGCCAGCAACGAGGGACACCTCTCCTACGAGCAGTACTTC. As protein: CASNEGHLSYEQYF.

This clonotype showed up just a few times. CDR3 DNA: TGTGCCAGCAGTTTCGGGGCGGGGGTTGAGCAGTTCTTC. This encodes CASSFGAGVEQFF. The chain carries TRBV12-3 or TRBV12-4 and TRBJ2-1, with 7 bases matching TRBD2. V was pared by 3 bases and J by 9 bases, with 5 bases of the junction left unmatched. The CDR3 is 13 amino acids.

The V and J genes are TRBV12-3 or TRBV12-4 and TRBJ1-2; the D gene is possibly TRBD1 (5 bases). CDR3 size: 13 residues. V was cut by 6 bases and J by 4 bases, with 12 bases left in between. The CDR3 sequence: CASRPTDSYGYTF. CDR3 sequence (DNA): TGTGCCAGCAGGCCGACAGATTCCTATGGCTACACCTTC.

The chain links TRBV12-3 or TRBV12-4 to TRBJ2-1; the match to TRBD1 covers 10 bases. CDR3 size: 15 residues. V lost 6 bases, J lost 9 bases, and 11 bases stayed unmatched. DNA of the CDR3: TGTGCCAGCAGCAATGGACAGGGGGTGTTAGGTGAGCAGTTCTTC. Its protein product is CASSNGQGVLGEQFF.

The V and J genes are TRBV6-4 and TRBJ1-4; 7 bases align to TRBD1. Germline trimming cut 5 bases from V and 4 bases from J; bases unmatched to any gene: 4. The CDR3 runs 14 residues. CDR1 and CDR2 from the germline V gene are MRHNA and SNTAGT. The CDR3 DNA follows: TGTGCCAGCAGTCCCGGGACAGATAATGAAAAACTGTTTTTT. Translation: CASSPGTDNEKLFF.